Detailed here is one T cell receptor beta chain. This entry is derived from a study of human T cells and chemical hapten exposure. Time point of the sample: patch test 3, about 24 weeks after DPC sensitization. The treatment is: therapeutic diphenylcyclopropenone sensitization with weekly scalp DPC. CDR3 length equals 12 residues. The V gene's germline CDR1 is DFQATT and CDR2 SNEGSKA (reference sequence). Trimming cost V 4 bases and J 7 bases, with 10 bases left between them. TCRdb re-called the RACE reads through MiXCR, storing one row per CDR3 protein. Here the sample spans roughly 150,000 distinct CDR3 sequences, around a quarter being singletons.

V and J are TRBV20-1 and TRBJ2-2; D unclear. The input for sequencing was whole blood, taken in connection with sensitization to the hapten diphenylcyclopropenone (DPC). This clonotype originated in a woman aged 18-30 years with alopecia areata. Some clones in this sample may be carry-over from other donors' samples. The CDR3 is CSATEESGELFF. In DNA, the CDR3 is TGCAGTGCTACTGAGGAGAGCGGGGAGCTGTTTTTT.